This TCR beta chain was captured by sequencing in a study of spatial heterogeneity in lung cancer. This CDR3 has 12 residues. With 6 bases removed from V and 5 bases from J, the gap between germline ends came to 12 bases. In germline, CDR1 is DFQATT, CDR2 SNEGSKA (reference sequence). This clonotype is medium-sized within its sample. For a library built for alpha chains, this beta chain is a stray read; little rests on its size. TCRdb independently ran MiXCR on the 5' RACE reads; one entry per CDR3 protein. The sample lists several hundred distinct CDR3 sequences; about 21% were seen once. Documented time point: sample taken at primary tumor resection. Unsorted whole RNA of tumor, nontumor lung or frozen PBMC was sequenced.

The genes are TRBV20-1 and TRBJ2-3; D not certain. The source is a female donor with early-stage non-small cell lung cancer. Specimen: PBMCs, collected at surgery. In DNA, the CDR3 is TGCAGTGCACTCCTTTACGAAGATACGCAGTATTTT. This codes for CSALLYEDTQYF.